These 21 T cell receptor beta chains came from one sample sequenced in a study of radiotherapy plus CTLA-4 blockade in lung cancer. Assay used: immunoSEQ multiplex PCR; TCRdb lists only in-frame clones, some missing. The sample gives roughly 100,000 clones, over 65% of which show up once; approximately 2.5% is in the top ten. The starting material was peripheral blood, obtained from a patient treated with radiotherapy plus ipilimumab. The receptors were gathered from a human donor with non-small cell lung cancer that progressed on radiotherapy plus ipilimumab. Some clones in this sample may be carry-over from other donors' samples.

The CDR3 nucleotides read TGCGCCAGCAGCCGTGGACTAGCGGCCACCTACAATGAGCAGTTCTTC. Amino acid sequence: CASSRGLAATYNEQFF. The V gene is TRBV4-3, the J gene TRBJ2-1, with 10 bases aligning to TRBD2. The CDR3 is made up of 16 amino acids. Germline trimming cut 4 bases from V and 2 bases from J; bases unmatched to any gene: 5. Germline V gene lookup returns CDR1 LGHNA and CDR2 YSLEER.

Comments on this clone: The junction does not match germline at one end; this may be a read error. The chain carries TRBV4-3 and TRBJ2-3; D tentatively fits TRBD1 or TRBD2 (6 bases each). The CDR3 sequence is 13 residues long. The germline CDR1 and CDR2 sequences are LGHNA and YSLEER. The CDR3 region is CASSPGGTDTQYF. In DNA, the CDR3 is TGCGCCAGCAGCCCCGGGGGCACGGATACGCAGTATTTT.

The V gene is TRBV28, the J gene TRBJ2-5; the match to TRBD1 covers 8 bases. V shed 2 bases and J 5 bases; nucleotides not matched to a gene: 4. Germline CDR1 is MDHEN and CDR2 is SYDVKM. The CDR3 is 14 residues long. CDR3 DNA: TGTGCCAGCAGTTTAGGCAGGGGGCCGGAGACCCAGTACTTC. Translation: CASSLGRGPETQYF.

V gene TRBV5-6 combines with J gene TRBJ1-2; D remains ambiguous. The CDR3 extends over 14 amino acids. With 1 base removed from V and 8 bases from J, the gap between germline ends came to 15 bases. Germline loops: CDR1 SGHDT, CDR2 YYEEEE. CDR3 DNA: TGTGCCAGCAGCTTGTTCCCGGCCGCTAAAGGCTACACCTTC. Translation gives CASSLFPAAKGYTF.

V and J are TRBV25-1 and TRBJ1-1; tentative D call: TRBD1 (6 bases). This CDR3 is built from 15 residues. CDR1 MGHDK and CDR2 SYGVNS come from the germline V gene. V was trimmed by 1 base and J by 4 bases, leaving 13 bases between them. CDR3 DNA: TGTGCCAGCAGTGAATCATCAGGGGAGTCCACTGAAGCTTTCTTT. Translated, it gives CASSESSGESTEAFF.

V gene TRBV5-1 combines with J gene TRBJ2-2; unclear D gene. V lost 3 bases to trimming and J lost 8 bases, with 11 bases between them. CDR3 length: 13 residues. Per germline, CDR1 SGHRS and CDR2 YFSETQ. The chain's CDR3 is CASSSLPDGELFF. Written as DNA, the CDR3 is TGCGCCAGCAGCTCCCTCCCGGATGGGGAGCTGTTTTTT.

As DNA, the CDR3 is TGCGCCAGCAGCTTGGTACCTAGCACAGATACGCAGTATTTT. It translates to CASSLVPSTDTQYF. The chain couples TRBV5-1 to TRBJ2-3; no reliable D call. Trimming removed 0 bases from V and 0 bases from J, with 5 bases in between. CDR3 length: 14 amino acids. Germline V gene sequence: CDR1 SGHRS, CDR2 YFSETQ. The variable domain in full, with the rest retrieved from reference TRBV5-1 and TRBJ2-3, is KAGVTQTPRYLIKTRGQQVTLSCSPISGHRSVSWYQQTPGQGLQFLFEYFSETQRNKGNFPGRFSGRQFSNSRSEMNVSTLELGDSALYLCASSLVPSTDTQYFGPGTRLTVL.

V is TRBV6-6 and J is TRBJ2-1; D is possibly TRBD1 (6 bases). The CDR3 has 16 residues. Per germline, CDR1 MNHNY and CDR2 SVGAGI (reference sequence). V was trimmed by 4 bases and J by 0 bases, leaving 13 bases between them. The CDR3 is CASSLGQTSSYNEQFF. The CDR3, as DNA: TGTGCCAGCAGTTTGGGACAAACGAGCTCCTACAATGAGCAGTTCTTC.

V gene TRBV9 combines with J gene TRBJ1-3; 7 bases line up with TRBD1. Germline V CDR1 and CDR2: SGDLS, YYNGEE. Trimming removed 4 bases from V and 0 bases from J; junction bases left unmatched: 16. The CDR3 has 19 residues. The CDR3 DNA reads as TGTGCCAGCAGCACCAACTCCGGGACAGCAGCAAACTCTGGAAACACCATATATTTT. Its protein product is CASSTNSGTAANSGNTIYF.

The genes are TRBV6-6 and TRBJ2-3, with no clear D. The germline V and J ends were trimmed by 2 bases and 3 bases, with 6 bases remaining between them. Germline V gives CDR1 MNHNY, CDR2 SVGAGI (reference sequence). This CDR3 comprises 13 residues. This CDR3 reads CASSYPNTDTQYF. The DNA for the CDR3 is TGTGCCAGCAGTTACCCCAATACAGATACGCAGTATTTT.

V gene TRBV19 combines with J gene TRBJ2-1, with 10 bases fitting TRBD1. Trimming removed 3 bases from V and 10 bases from J; junction bases left unmatched: 12. This CDR3 region has 16 residues. Germline V gene sequence: CDR1 LNHDA, CDR2 SQIVND (reference sequence). The CDR3 protein is CASSMVDRGLLREQFF. The CDR3 DNA sequence: TGTGCCAGTAGTATGGTCGACAGGGGGCTTCTCAGGGAGCAGTTCTTC. The entire variable domain, with the rest obtained from reference TRBV19 and TRBJ2-1, is as follows: DGGITQSPKYLFRKEGQNVTLSCEQNLNHDAMYWYRQDPGQGLRLIYYSQIVNDFQKGDIAEGYSVSREKKESFPLTVTSAQKNPTAFYLCASSMVDRGLLREQFFGPGTRLTVL.

The V and J genes are TRBV5-4 and TRBJ2-5; 9 bases align to TRBD2. Germline V gene data show CDR1 as SGHNT and CDR2 as YYREEE (reference sequence). The CDR3 sequence is 17 residues long. V trimming: 3 bases; J trimming: 1 base; junction bases outside the gene matches: 10. In DNA, the CDR3 is TGTGCCAGCAGCTCCTCTTTGCGGGGGGGGCGCCAAGAGACCCAGTACTTC. This sequence encodes CASSSSLRGGRQETQYF.

In its sample, this clone was seen once. This chain links TRBV7-9 with TRBJ2-1; TRBD1 might be the D (6 bases). Germline assignment: CDR1 SEHNR and CDR2 FQNEAQ (reference sequence). The CDR3 loop spans 15 amino acids. Trimming removed 3 bases at V and 5 bases at J, with 14 bases between. Here the CDR3 DNA reads TGTGCCAGCAGCTTCGGACAGCTAGGCCACAATGAGCAGTTCTTC. It is translated as CASSFGQLGHNEQFF.

The chain joins TRBV7-6 to TRBJ1-5, with 12 bases matching TRBD1. CDR3 length equals 17 residues. Trimming cost V 5 bases and J 4 bases; bases outside gene matches: 9. Germline V lookup: CDR1 SGHVS, CDR2 FNYEAQ. This CDR3 is CASSPFPGQGANQPQHF. CDR3 sequence (DNA): TGTGCCAGCAGCCCTTTCCCGGGACAGGGGGCAAATCAGCCCCAGCATTTT.

This clone occurred a few times. The V and J genes are TRBV19 and TRBJ2-1; D is undetermined. Germline CDR1 LNHDA, CDR2 SQIVND (reference sequence). V lost 4 bases to trimming and J lost 5 bases, with 9 bases between them. There are 13 residues in the CDR3. The CDR3, as DNA: TGTGCCAGTAGTAAGGTGGTAAACAATGAGCAGTTCTTC. This codes for CASSKVVNNEQFF.

The chain uses TRBV7-2 and TRBJ1-2; 8 nucleotides agree with TRBD1. Trimming took 5 bases from V and 6 from J; bases not matched to a gene: 8. CDR3 length: 14 residues. Germline loops: CDR1 SGHTA, CDR2 FQGNSA. The CDR3 sequence: CASSAGTGSNGYTF. In nucleotides, the CDR3 is TGTGCCAGCAGCGCCGGGACAGGATCAAATGGCTACACCTTC.

The chain is built from TRBV7-6 and TRBJ2-7; D perhaps matches TRBD2 (5 bases). Germline loops: CDR1 SGHVS, CDR2 FNYEAQ. V was clipped by 5 bases and J by 6 bases, with 11 bases between them. The length of the CDR3 is 12 residues. The CDR3 sequence is CASSNRAGEQYF. CDR3 nucleotide sequence: TGTGCCAGCAGCAATAGGGCGGGCGAGCAGTACTTC.

This chain uses TRBV2 with TRBJ2-5, with D perhaps matching TRBD2 (7 bases). Trimming removed 4 bases at V and 0 bases at J, with 18 bases between. Germline V gene sequence: CDR1 SNHLY, CDR2 FYNNEI. The CDR3 is 17 residues long. The CDR3 DNA is TGTGCCAGCAGTGCCCGGATCGGGCGGGGGCACCAAGAGACCCAGTACTTC. This translates into CASSARIGRGHQETQYF.

The rearrangement joins TRBV4-1 to TRBJ1-1; 7 nucleotides line up with TRBD1. Germline V CDR1 and CDR2: MGHRA, YSYEKL. The trim removed 4 bases at V and 5 bases at J, leaving 13 bases unmatched. The CDR3 loop spans 16 amino acids. CDR3 DNA sequence: TGCGCCAGCAGCCGAACGGTTTTGAGGGGGCCGACTGAAGCTTTCTTT. This encodes CASSRTVLRGPTEAFF.

The chain joins TRBV5-4 to TRBJ2-5; D gene uncertain. In germline, CDR1 is SGHNT, CDR2 YYREEE (reference sequence). The CDR3 loop spans 16 amino acids. Trimming stripped 4 bases from V and 2 bases from J, with 18 bases between. CDR3 bases: TGTGCCAGCAGCCTAAGACCAACCAGCCTACAAGAGACCCAGTACTTC. It codes for CASSLRPTSLQETQYF.

The CDR3 sequence: CASSQDLAGDNEQFF. In DNA, the CDR3 is TGTGCCAGCAGCCAAGACCTAGCGGGGGACAATGAGCAGTTCTTC. This chain uses TRBV4-2 with TRBJ2-1, with 10 bases matching TRBD2. J was trimmed by 5 bases and V by 0 bases; bases with no gene match: 1. This CDR3 is 15 amino acids long. Per germline, CDR1 LGHNA and CDR2 YNFKEQ.